Detailed here is one TCR beta chain. This clonotype was counted only a few times. Its binding antigen is unknown. Base qualities are not at hand, and no much larger clone is one base apart. To test the sensitivity and accuracy of the pipeline, known numbers of KT2, a T cell clone whose TCR had already been sequenced, were spiked into unfractionated PBMC. A range of KT2-to-PBMC ratios was set up by mixing KT2 cells into a fixed number of PBMC. This sample is part of a study of quantifying T cell responses using KT2 cells listed by TCRdb under 2017. About the study as a whole: RNA was DNase-treated and reverse transcribed with TCR alpha and beta constant-region primers, mostly using SuperScript III. Under optimum conditions, the T4 ligation step was estimated to exceed 9% efficiency. To prevent over-amplification, PCR2 was performed as a SYBR Green qPCR and halted at a predetermined fluorescence threshold.

The germline V gene encodes CDR1 SGHDT and CDR2 YYEEEE. Cut back by 0 bases and 4 bases, the V and J ends lie 13 bases apart. The CDR3 starts with the cysteine, ends with the phenylalanine, and has 15 residues. Kept here is only the CDR3 DNA, which spans 45 bases and is read in frame from base 1. Beyond this particular receptor, the publication reports: Detection of KT2 sequences showed saturation at very high KT2 spike-in numbers. This TCR sequencing study did not compare the pipeline side by side with other TCR sequencing techniques. The numbers of KT2 alpha and beta sequences increased linearly with the number of input KT2 cells across several orders of magnitude. Even at the lowest spike-in tested, roughly one KT2 cell per 100,000 PBMC, KT2 sequences were still detected.

The protocol used for the library was UMI-ligation and nested PCR. T4 RNA ligase 1 was used to ligate a single-stranded oligonucleotide containing the Illumina SP2 sequence and a UMI to the 3' end of the cDNA. PCR1 consisted of approximately 4 cycles (98 degrees C 15 s, 69 degrees C 30 s, 72 degrees C 40 s), and for the beta primer an equimolar mix of RC1.1 and RC1.2 was used to cover TRBC1 and TRBC2. Starting at PCR2, the TCR alpha and beta chains were handled separately, and sample indices and Illumina adaptors were added. Placed after an 8-base spacer, the UMI was made up of 12 random nucleotides arranged as two hexamers with a spacer between them. Sequencing was done on an Illumina MiSeq using v2 2x251 paired-end chemistry, usually with over 10 samples per run. PhiX DNA at about 5-7.5% was added to each sequencing library to increase diversity. From the authors' description of their analysis: bcl2fastq converted raw reads to FASTQ, and Demultiplexor demultiplexed the reads by dual indices. V and J genes were assigned by Decombinator through tag matching, with a single base-pair mismatch being allowed. Using UMIs, Collapsinator corrected both sequencing errors and the frequency errors that come from PCR heterogeneity. Decombinator identifiers were converted to nucleotide sequence by CDR3Translator, the sequences were translated to amino acids, and CDR3 was extracted using C- and N-terminal motifs. Each distinct KT2 TCR was counted as a cluster of KT2 sequences sharing one unique molecular identifier. The public reads were quality trimmed at Q25 with fastp and then assembled into clones with MiXCR by TCRdb, keeping productive beta chains. A single entry per CDR3 protein holds the most common genes and DNA from its merged rows. The V and J calls were not made by the authors but by TCRdb's processing. The sample table records about 33,000 distinct CDR3 sequences; approximately 10% of these occur just once. The top ten hold about 9.5% of the sample.

The receptor chain draws on TRBV5-6 and TRBJ1-2; TRBD1 might be the D gene, on 6 matching bases. This sequence was found in a human donor. The sample consisted of PBMCs spiked with cells of the T cell clone KT2. The CDR3 reads CASSLGTGYFYGYTF. Read as DNA, the sequence is TGTGCCAGCAGCTTGGGAACAGGGTACTTCTATGGCTACACCTTC. Supplemented by the reference TRBV5-6 and TRBJ1-2 proteins around the CDR3, the complete variable domain is DAGVTQSPTHLIKTRGQQVTLRCSPKSGHDTVSWYQQALGQGPQFIFQYYEEEERQRGNFPDRFSGHQFPNYSSELNVNALLLGDSALYLCASSLGTGYFYGYTFGSGTRLTVV.